These 22 T cell receptor beta chains were sequenced from one sample in a study of cytomegalovirus exposure and HLA in healthy donors. The PCR employed 60 Vbeta primers together with 13 Jbeta primers. Libraries were prepared by immunoSEQ multiplex PCR; TCRdb keeps only in-frame clonotypes and omits some of them. The data hold 130,000 to 150,000 clones, with 65% to 90% observed a single time. Sequencing was carried out using PBMCs. Receptor source: a woman in her thirties in good health and CMV-seronegative.

The V call is TRBV10-1, the J call TRBJ2-1, with D maybe TRBD2 (5 bases). V was pared by 6 bases and J by 4 bases, with 13 bases between. This CDR3 has 14 residues. Germline assignment: CDR1 WNHNN and CDR2 SYGVQD (reference sequence). CDR3 in DNA: TGCGCCAGCAGGTATTGGAGGAAATACAATGAGCAGTTCTTC. Protein sequence: CASRYWRKYNEQFF.

This chain's CDR3 is CASSRRGRGLRSTDTQYF. The CDR3 nucleotides read TGTGCCAGCAGCCGCCGGGGGAGGGGACTCCGGAGCACAGATACGCAGTATTTT. The rearrangement joins TRBV7-2 to TRBJ2-3, with 7 bases aligning to TRBD2. The germline CDR1 and CDR2 sequences are SGHTA and FQGNSA. After removal of 5 bases from V and 0 bases from J, the junction contained 14 bases not matched to a gene. The CDR3 spans 18 residues. Using reference TRBV7-2 and TRBJ2-3 for the parts outside the CDR3, the full variable domain is GAGVSQSPSNKVTEKGKDVELRCDPISGHTALYWYRQSLGQGLEFLIYFQGNSAPDKSGLPSDRFSAERTGGSVSTLTIQRTQQEDSAVYLCASSRRGRGLRSTDTQYFGPGTRLTVL.

The V gene is TRBV19, the J gene TRBJ2-3; TRBD1 matches at 9 bases. V was clipped by 6 bases and J by 3 bases; unmatched bases: 10. Per germline, CDR1 LNHDA and CDR2 SQIVND (reference sequence). This CDR3 contains 16 residues. This CDR3 is CASSVTTGGLTDTQYF. The CDR3 DNA sequence: TGTGCCAGTAGCGTCACAACAGGGGGCTTAACAGATACGCAGTATTTT.

V is TRBV9 and J is TRBJ2-3, with a tentative D call TRBD2 (6 bases). The V end was cut by 0 bases, the J end by 2 bases, with 10 bases between. Per the germline V gene, CDR1 is SGDLS and CDR2 is YYNGEE. The CDR3 has 15 residues. CDR3 amino acids: CASSVVAGITDTQYF. Here the CDR3 DNA reads TGTGCCAGCAGCGTAGTTGCGGGGATCACAGATACGCAGTATTTT.

This chain joins TRBV5-5 and TRBJ2-5; TRBD1 matches 12 bases. Per germline, CDR1 SGHKS and CDR2 YYEKEE (reference sequence). The junction had 5 bases not matched to a gene; V was cut back by 4 bases and J by 4 bases. This CDR3 has 15 amino acids. The CDR3 DNA reads TGTGCCAGCAGCCCGGGACAGGGGGCAAGAGAGACCCAGTACTTC. It codes for CASSPGQGARETQYF.

This sequence joins TRBV18 and TRBJ2-7; D is uncertain. Germline V gene sequence: CDR1 KGHSH, CDR2 LQKENI. CDR3 length: 12 amino acids. Between the trimmed V and J ends, which lost 3 bases and 3 bases, there was a span of 6 bases. This CDR3 reads CASSPSYYEQYF. As DNA, the CDR3 is TGTGCCAGCTCACCCTCCTACTACGAGCAGTACTTC.

The chain has TRBV27 and TRBJ2-7; TRBD2 matches at 11 bases. This CDR3 is 14 amino acids long. The V and J ends lost 8 bases and 0 bases, in that order; junction bases with no gene match: 3. Germline V gene lookup returns CDR1 MNHEY and CDR2 SMNVEV (reference sequence). In DNA, the CDR3 is TGTGCCAGCGCTAGCGGGAGGAGCTCCTACGAGCAGTACTTC. Amino acid sequence: CASASGRSSYEQYF.

This chain uses TRBV15 with TRBJ1-4, with D possibly matching TRBD1 (5 bases). The CDR3 covers 15 residues. Trimming took off 2 bases at V and 8 bases at J, with 15 bases between the two ends. Per the germline V gene, CDR1 is LNHNV and CDR2 is YYDKDF (reference sequence). In DNA, the CDR3 is TGTGCCACCAGCAGACCTACAGGAACACCCGAAAAACTGTTTTTT. Amino acids: CATSRPTGTPEKLFF.

The chain joins TRBV11-3 to TRBJ2-7; D might be TRBD2 (6 bases). The length of the CDR3 is 14 residues. Trimming pared 4 bases from V and 5 bases from J, leaving 15 bases between. From germline, CDR1 is SGHNT and CDR2 YENEEA. The CDR3 is CASSSGGWTNEQYF. CDR3 nucleotide sequence: TGTGCCAGCAGCTCTGGGGGGTGGACAAACGAGCAGTACTTC.

The chain uses TRBV5-6 and TRBJ2-1, with a weak D call TRBD2 (7 bases). The CDR3 has 15 amino acids. The V end was cut by 4 bases, the J end by 6 bases, with 17 bases between. Germline-derived CDR1 and CDR2 are SGHDT and YYEEEE. The CDR3 here is CASSPGAGAINEQFF. CDR3 sequence (DNA): TGTGCCAGCAGCCCGGGGGCGGGGGCCATCAATGAGCAGTTCTTC. Together with reference TRBV5-6 and TRBJ2-1, the CDR3 gives the full variable domain: DAGVTQSPTHLIKTRGQQVTLRCSPKSGHDTVSWYQQALGQGPQFIFQYYEEEERQRGNFPDRFSGHQFPNYSSELNVNALLLGDSALYLCASSPGAGAINEQFFGPGTRLTVL.

The chain has TRBV28 and TRBJ2-2; D might be TRBD1 (6 bases). The CDR3 is 16 amino acids. CDR1 and CDR2 from the germline V gene are MDHEN and SYDVKM. V gave up 5 bases and J gave up 0 bases, with 13 bases separating them. CDR3 amino acids: CASSQTGYANTGELFF. The CDR3 DNA sequence: TGTGCCAGCAGTCAAACAGGGTATGCGAACACCGGGGAGCTGTTTTTT.

The chain is built from TRBV28 and TRBJ2-7, with TRBD1 matching 9 bases. The CDR3 covers 16 residues. The germline CDR1 and CDR2 sequences are MDHEN and SYDVKM. After removal of 4 bases from V and 3 bases from J, the junction contained 10 bases not matched to a gene. The CDR3 coding sequence is TGTGCCAGCAGTTCACCCCCGGGACAGGGTCTCTACGAGCAGTACTTC. It yields the protein CASSSPPGQGLYEQYF.

The chain has TRBV30 and TRBJ1-3, with D possibly TRBD1 on 5 matching bases. V gave up 0 bases and J gave up 0 bases, with 9 bases separating them. The CDR3 runs 15 residues. Germline CDR1 GTSNPN, CDR2 SVGIG (reference sequence). The CDR3 sequence: CAWSVPRVSGNTIYF. The CDR3 region has the DNA TGTGCCTGGAGTGTTCCCAGGGTCTCTGGAAACACCATATATTTT.

The chain uses TRBV30 and TRBJ1-6; 11 bases match TRBD1. Trimming took 4 bases from V and 9 from J; bases not matched to a gene: 2. The length of the CDR3 is 13 residues. Germline assignment: CDR1 GTSNPN and CDR2 SVGIG (reference sequence). As DNA, the CDR3 is TGTGCCTGGATTGGGACAGGGGGTTCACCCCTCCACTTT. Its protein product is CAWIGTGGSPLHF.

This chain links TRBV9 with TRBJ1-3; D unclear. Germline V gene sequence: CDR1 SGDLS, CDR2 YYNGEE. This CDR3 spans 16 amino acids. Trimming took off 0 bases at V and 0 bases at J, with 10 bases between the two ends. The CDR3 DNA reads TGTGCCAGCAGCGTAGGGGCGGGTGCCTCTGGAAACACCATATATTTT. It is translated as CASSVGAGASGNTIYF. Supplemented by reference TRBV9 and TRBJ1-3, the full variable domain reads DSGVTQTPKHLITATGQRVTLRCSPRSGDLSVYWYQQSLDQGLQFLIQYYNGEERAKGNILERFSAQQFPDLHSELNLSSLELGDSALYFCASSVGAGASGNTIYFGEGSWLTVV.

This chain joins TRBV7-3 and TRBJ2-2, with D uncertain. The germline V gene has CDR1 SGHTA and CDR2 FQGTGA. The CDR3 totals 14 residues. The ends were cut back, 5 bases at V and 1 base at J, with 8 bases in the middle. Here the CDR3 reads CASSPLRNTGELFF. For the CDR3, the DNA is TGTGCCAGCAGCCCCCTCAGGAACACCGGGGAGCTGTTTTTT.

The rearrangement links TRBV5-4 to TRBJ2-1; 13 bases match TRBD2. In germline, CDR1 is SGHNT, CDR2 YYREEE (reference sequence). J was trimmed by 4 bases and V by 4 bases; bases with no gene match: 5. This CDR3 has 16 residues. The CDR3 region has the DNA TGTGCCAGCAGCGCCGGACTAGCGGGAGCGTACAATGAGCAGTTCTTC. Its translation: CASSAGLAGAYNEQFF.

The V and J genes are TRBV7-9 and TRBJ2-7; 7 bases are a match to TRBD1. Trimming removed 4 bases from V and 5 bases from J; junction bases left unmatched: 5. Germline V lookup: CDR1 SEHNR, CDR2 FQNEAQ (reference sequence). The CDR3 covers 13 residues. The CDR3 region has the DNA TGTGCCAGCAGCTCAGGGACAGTTGACGAGCAGTACTTC. Its protein is CASSSGTVDEQYF.

The chain employs TRBV19 and TRBJ1-2; 7 positions agree with TRBD1. With V trimmed by 7 bases and J by 4 bases, 6 bases remained unmatched. The length of the CDR3 is 13 residues. Germline V lookup: CDR1 LNHDA, CDR2 SQIVND (reference sequence). CDR3 region: CASTRGDLYGYTF. CDR3 sequence (DNA): TGTGCCAGTACCAGGGGGGATCTCTATGGCTACACCTTC.

V gene TRBV5-4 combines with J gene TRBJ2-3, with 8 bases that match TRBD1. V shed 4 bases, J shed 5 bases, and the junction held 9 bases outside the gene matches. This CDR3 has 15 residues. The germline CDR1 and CDR2 sequences are SGHNT and YYREEE (reference sequence). CDR3 DNA sequence: TGTGCCAGCAGCCGGGACAGGTTTAATCTAGATACGCAGTATTTT. Its translation is CASSRDRFNLDTQYF.

The rearrangement joins TRBV7-2 to TRBJ1-1, with D tentatively TRBD1 (5 bases). V lost 5 bases, J lost 0 bases, and 16 bases lay in between. CDR1 SGHTA and CDR2 FQGNSA come from the germline V gene. The CDR3 consists of 16 residues. The DNA for the CDR3 is TGTGCCAGCAGCCGGGTGGCGGGGCCCCTGAACACTGAAGCTTTCTTT. Encoded protein: CASSRVAGPLNTEAFF.

This clone was counted only a few times. The chain carries TRBV18 and TRBJ2-7, with TRBD1 matching 10 bases. Trimming at V came to 5 bases and at J to 2 bases, leaving 6 bases not matched to a gene. Germline V gene lookup returns CDR1 KGHSH and CDR2 LQKENI. The CDR3 contains 15 residues. The CDR3 nucleotides are TGTGCCAGCTCATCGGACAGGGGGTTCCCCTACGAGCAGTACTTC. Translation: CASSSDRGFPYEQYF.